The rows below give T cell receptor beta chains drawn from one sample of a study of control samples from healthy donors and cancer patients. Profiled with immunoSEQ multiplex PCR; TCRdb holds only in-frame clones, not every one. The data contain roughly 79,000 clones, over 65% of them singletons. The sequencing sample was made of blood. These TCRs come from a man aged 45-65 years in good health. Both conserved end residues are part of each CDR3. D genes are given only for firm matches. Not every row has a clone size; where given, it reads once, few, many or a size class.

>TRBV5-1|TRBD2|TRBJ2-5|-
TGCGCCAGCAGCTCACCTAGCGGGAGGAGGACCCAGTACTTC
CASSSPSGRRTQYF
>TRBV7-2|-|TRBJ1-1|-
TGTGCCAGCAGCCCACATGCGGAAGCTTTCTTT
CASSPHAEAFF
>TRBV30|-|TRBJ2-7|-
TGTGCCTGGAGACAGAGCTCCTACGAGCAGTACTTC
CAWRQSSYEQYF
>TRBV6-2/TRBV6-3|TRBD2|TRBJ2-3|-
TGTGCCAGCAGTTACCGGGGGAGGGCCGCAGATACGCAGTATTTT
CASSYRGRAADTQYF
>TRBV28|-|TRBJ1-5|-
TGTGCCAGCACCACAAGCAATCAGCCCCAGCATTTT
CASTTSNQPQHF
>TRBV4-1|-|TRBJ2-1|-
TGCGCCAGCAGCCAAGGACAGGAAACCTACAATGAGCAGTTCTTC
CASSQGQETYNEQFF
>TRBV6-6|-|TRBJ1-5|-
TGTGCCAGCAGTGCTCTGGGGGGCAATCAGCCCCAGCATTTT
CASSALGGNQPQHF
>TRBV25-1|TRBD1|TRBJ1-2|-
TGTGCCAGCAGGGGAACAGGGGCGGGGGGCTACACCTTC
CASRGTGAGGYTF
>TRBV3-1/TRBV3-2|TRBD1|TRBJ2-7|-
TGTGCCAGCAGCCCACGGTTGACAGGGGATTACGAGCAGTACTTC
CASSPRLTGDYEQYF
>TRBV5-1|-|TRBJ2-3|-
TGCGCCAGCAGCTTAACAGGGCTCACAGATACGCAGTATTTT
CASSLTGLTDTQYF
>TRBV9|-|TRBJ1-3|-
TGTGCCAGCAGCGTAGTGGACAGCTCTGGAAACACCATATATTTT
CASSVVDSSGNTIYF
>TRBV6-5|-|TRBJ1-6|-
TGTGCCAGCAGTTACCCGGGGCAGTCTTCACCCCTCCACTTT
CASSYPGQSSPLHF
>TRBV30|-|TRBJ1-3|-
TGTGCCTGGACCGAGGACACCGCTGGAAACACCATATATTTT
CAWTEDTAGNTIYF
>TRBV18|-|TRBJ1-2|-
TGTGCCAGCTCACCCGAGACGGACTATGGCTACACCTTC
CASSPETDYGYTF
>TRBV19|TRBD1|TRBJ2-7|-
TGTGCCAGTAGTGAGACAGGGGTTGACTACGAGCAGTACTTC
CASSETGVDYEQYF
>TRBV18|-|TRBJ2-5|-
TGTGCCAGCTCCCGCCGGTCGGACCAAGAGACCCAGTACTTC
CASSRRSDQETQYF
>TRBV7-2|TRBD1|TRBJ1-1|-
TGTGCCAGCAGCTTAAATCAGGGGGTGAACACTGAAGCTTTCTTT
CASSLNQGVNTEAFF
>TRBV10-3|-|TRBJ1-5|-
TGTGCCATCAGTGGGGGCAGGACAAATCAGCCCCAGCATTTT
CAISGGRTNQPQHF
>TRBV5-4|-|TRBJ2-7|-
TGTGCCAGCAGCTTGGGGGAGTCTTACGAGCAGTACTTC
CASSLGESYEQYF
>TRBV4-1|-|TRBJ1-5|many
TGCGCCAGCAGCCAAGACACGGGTAGCAATCAGCCCCAGCATTTT
CASSQDTGSNQPQHF
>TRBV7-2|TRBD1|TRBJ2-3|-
TGTGCCAGCAGCCAAGCTTACCCACGAACAGGGGAAGATACGCAGTATTTT
CASSQAYPRTGEDTQYF
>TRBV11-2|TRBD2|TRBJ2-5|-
TGTGCCAGCAGACCCACCTTGAGGACTAGCGGACAAGAGACCCAGTACTTC
CASRPTLRTSGQETQYF
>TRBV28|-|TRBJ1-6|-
TGTGCCAGCAGTTTAAGTTCACCCCTCCACTTT
CASSLSSPLHF
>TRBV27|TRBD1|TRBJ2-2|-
TGTGCCAGCAGGGCCGGGACAGGGGATACCGGGGAGCTGTTTTTT
CASRAGTGDTGELFF
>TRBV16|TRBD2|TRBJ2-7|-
TGTGCCAGCAGTAGCGGGACTAGCGGATCCTACGAGCAGTACTTC
CASSSGTSGSYEQYF
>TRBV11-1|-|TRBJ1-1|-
TGTGCCAGCAGATTTATAAGGGACACTGAAGCTTTCTTT
CASRFIRDTEAFF
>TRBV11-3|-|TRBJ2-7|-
TGTGCCAGCAGCTTAGGGAGGGGGCGCGAGCAGTACTTC
CASSLGRGREQYF
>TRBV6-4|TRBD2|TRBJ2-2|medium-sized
TGTGCCAGCAGTGAGCTAGCGGGAGACACCGGGGAGCTGTTTTTT
CASSELAGDTGELFF
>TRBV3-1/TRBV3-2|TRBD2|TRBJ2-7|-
TGTGCCAGCAGCCTAGCTTATGTACTAGCGCGCGACGAGCAGTACTTC
CASSLAYVLARDEQYF
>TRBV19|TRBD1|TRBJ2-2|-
TGTGCCAGTCGGACAGGGGGCAGTACCGGGGAGCTGTTTTTT
CASRTGGSTGELFF
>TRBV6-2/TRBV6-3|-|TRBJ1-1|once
TGTGCCAGCAGTTACGAGATCCCGTTGGTAAACACTGAAGCTTTCTTT
CASSYEIPLVNTEAFF
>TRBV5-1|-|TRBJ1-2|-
TGCGCCAGCAGCTTGGGAGCCGTCAGGGATGGCTACACCTTC
CASSLGAVRDGYTF
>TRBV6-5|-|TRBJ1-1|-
TGTGCCAGCAGGGGACATTCCCGGGGGACTGAAGCTTTCTTT
CASRGHSRGTEAFF
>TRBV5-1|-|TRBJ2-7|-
TGCGCCAGCAGCTTGAGCCGAGCCGACGAGCAGTACTTC
CASSLSRADEQYF
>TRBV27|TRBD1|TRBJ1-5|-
TGTGCCAGCAGTAGACAGGGGGCGGCGGGCAATCAGCCCCAGCATTTT
CASSRQGAAGNQPQHF
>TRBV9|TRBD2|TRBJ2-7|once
TGTGCCAGCAGCACAGCAACTAGCGGGATGAACGAGCAGTACTTC
CASSTATSGMNEQYF
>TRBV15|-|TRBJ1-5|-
TGTGCCACCAGCAGTTCAGAGACCCAGGATGTGTCCCAGCATTTT
CATSSSETQDVSQHF
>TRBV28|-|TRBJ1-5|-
TGTGCCAGCAGTTTAATTTCACGCAATCAGCCCCAGCATTTT
CASSLISRNQPQHF
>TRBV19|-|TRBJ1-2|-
TGTGCCAGTAGTCCACAAGCGAACTATGGCTACACCTTC
CASSPQANYGYTF
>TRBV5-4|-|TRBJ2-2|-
TGTGCCAGCAGCCAGAACACCGGGGAGCTGTTTTTT
CASSQNTGELFF
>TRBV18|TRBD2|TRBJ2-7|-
TGTGCCAGCTCACGAGGGGCGGGAGACGAGCAGTACTTC
CASSRGAGDEQYF
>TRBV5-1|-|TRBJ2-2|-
TGCGCCAGCAGCGTCGAGGGGCAGACCGGGGAGCTGTTTTTT
CASSVEGQTGELFF